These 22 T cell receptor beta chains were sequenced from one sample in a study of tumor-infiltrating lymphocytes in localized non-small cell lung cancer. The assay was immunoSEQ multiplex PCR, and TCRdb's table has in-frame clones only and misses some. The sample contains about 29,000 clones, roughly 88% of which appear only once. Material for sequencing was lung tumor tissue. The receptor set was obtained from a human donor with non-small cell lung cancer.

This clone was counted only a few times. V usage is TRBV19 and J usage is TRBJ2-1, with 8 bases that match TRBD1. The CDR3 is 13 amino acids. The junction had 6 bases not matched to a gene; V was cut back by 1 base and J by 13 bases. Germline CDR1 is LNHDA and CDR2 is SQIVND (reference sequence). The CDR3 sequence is CASSIGQGMSQFF. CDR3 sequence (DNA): TGTGCCAGTAGTATAGGACAGGGGATGTCCCAGTTCTTC.

CDR3 in DNA: TGTGCCAGCAGCTTAGCGCCGCAGGGGAGCTCCTACGAGCAGTACTTC. As protein: CASSLAPQGSSYEQYF. The J gene is TRBJ2-7, the V gene TRBV7-2; D may be TRBD1 (6 bases). There are 16 residues in the CDR3. Per germline, CDR1 SGHTA and CDR2 FQGNSA. V gave up 0 bases and J gave up 0 bases, with 12 bases separating them.

CDR3 DNA: TGTGCCAGCAGTGAATCCGGCAGGGGGCATGAGACCCAGTACTTC. The encoded protein is CASSESGRGHETQYF. The J gene is TRBJ2-5, the V gene TRBV25-1, with TRBD1 identical over 8 bases. Germline-derived CDR1 and CDR2 are MGHDK and SYGVNS. CDR3 length equals 15 residues. The V gene end was trimmed by 1 base and the J gene end by 5 bases; junction bases not matched to a gene: 6.

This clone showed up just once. The CDR3 DNA is TGTGCCAGCAGCTTAGTATCCCTAGGGGGCTACGAGCAGTACTTC. The encoded protein is CASSLVSLGGYEQYF. This chain joins TRBV7-9 and TRBJ2-7, with D possibly being TRBD1 (6 bases). Germline CDR1 and CDR2: SEHNR and FQNEAQ (reference sequence). V lost 1 base to trimming and J lost 3 bases, with 13 bases between them. The CDR3 has 15 amino acids.

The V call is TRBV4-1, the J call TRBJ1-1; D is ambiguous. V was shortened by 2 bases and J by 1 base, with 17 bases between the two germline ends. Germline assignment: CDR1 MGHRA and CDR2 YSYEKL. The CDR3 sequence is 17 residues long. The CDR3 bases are TGCGCCAGCAGCCAAAGGCCCAGTCCGGTCAAGAACACTGAAGCTTTCTTT. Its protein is CASSQRPSPVKNTEAFF.

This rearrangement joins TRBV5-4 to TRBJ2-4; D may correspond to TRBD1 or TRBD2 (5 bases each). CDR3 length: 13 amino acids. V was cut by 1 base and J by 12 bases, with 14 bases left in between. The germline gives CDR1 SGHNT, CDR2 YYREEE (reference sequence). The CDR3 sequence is CASSLYSGGGQYF. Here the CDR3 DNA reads TGTGCCAGCAGCTTGTACTCTGGGGGTGGTCAGTACTTC.

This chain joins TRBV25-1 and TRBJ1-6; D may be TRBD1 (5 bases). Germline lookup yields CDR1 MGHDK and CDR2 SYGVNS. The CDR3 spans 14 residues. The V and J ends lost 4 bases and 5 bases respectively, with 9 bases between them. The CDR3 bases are TGTGCCAGCAGTGGGGACGCGGATAATTCACCCCTCCACTTT. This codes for CASSGDADNSPLHF.

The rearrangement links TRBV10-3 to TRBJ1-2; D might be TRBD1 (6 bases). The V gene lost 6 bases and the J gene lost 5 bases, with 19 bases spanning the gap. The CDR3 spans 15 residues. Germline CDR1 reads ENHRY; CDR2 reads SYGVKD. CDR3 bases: TGTGCCATCAGCCCAGGGGAGGGAAGAGGGTATGGCTACACCTTC. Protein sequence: CAISPGEGRGYGYTF.

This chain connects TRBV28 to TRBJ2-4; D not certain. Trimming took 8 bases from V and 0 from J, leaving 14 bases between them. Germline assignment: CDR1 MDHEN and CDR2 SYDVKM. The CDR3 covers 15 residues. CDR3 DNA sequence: TGTGCCAGCCAGCTCGGATCCTTAGCCAAAAACATTCAGTACTTC. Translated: CASQLGSLAKNIQYF.

The CDR3 DNA sequence: TGTGCCAGCCGGATCGGGACAGGCGATAGCAATCAGCCCCAGCATTTT. It is translated as CASRIGTGDSNQPQHF. The chain joins TRBV6-6 to TRBJ1-5, with 8 bases aligning to TRBD1. V dropped 8 bases and J dropped 0; count of bases not matched to a gene: 9. The CDR3 covers 16 residues. CDR1 is MNHNY, CDR2 SVGAGI, per germline (reference sequence).

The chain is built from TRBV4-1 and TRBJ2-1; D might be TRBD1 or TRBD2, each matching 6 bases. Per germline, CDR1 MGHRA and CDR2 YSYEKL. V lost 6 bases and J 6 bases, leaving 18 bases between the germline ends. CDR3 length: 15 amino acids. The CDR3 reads CASSQWAGGTNEQFF. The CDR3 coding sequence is TGCGCCAGCAGTCAATGGGCCGGGGGCACCAATGAGCAGTTCTTC.

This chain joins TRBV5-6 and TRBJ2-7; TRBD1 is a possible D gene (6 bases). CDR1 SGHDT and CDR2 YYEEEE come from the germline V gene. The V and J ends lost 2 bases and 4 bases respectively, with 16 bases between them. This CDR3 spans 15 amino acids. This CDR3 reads CASSLRPQGLYEQYF. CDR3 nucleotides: TGTGCCAGCAGCTTAAGGCCGCAGGGGTTGTACGAGCAGTACTTC.

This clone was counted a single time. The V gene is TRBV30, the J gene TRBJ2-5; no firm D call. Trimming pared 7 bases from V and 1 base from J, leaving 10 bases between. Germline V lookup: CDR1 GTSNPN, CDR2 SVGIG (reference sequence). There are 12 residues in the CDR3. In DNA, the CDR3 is TGTGCCTTCGGACCCTCCCAAGAGACCCAGTACTTC. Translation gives CAFGPSQETQYF.

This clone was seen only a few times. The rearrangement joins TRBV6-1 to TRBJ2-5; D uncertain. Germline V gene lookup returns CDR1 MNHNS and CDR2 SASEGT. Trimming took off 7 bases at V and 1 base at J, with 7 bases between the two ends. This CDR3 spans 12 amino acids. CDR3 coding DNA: TGTGCCAGCAATGGCCCCCAAGAGACCCAGTACTTC. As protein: CASNGPQETQYF.

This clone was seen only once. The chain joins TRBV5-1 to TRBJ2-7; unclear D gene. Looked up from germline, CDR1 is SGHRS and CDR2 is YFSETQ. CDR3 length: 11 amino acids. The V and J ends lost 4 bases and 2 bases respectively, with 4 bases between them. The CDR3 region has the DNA TGCGCCAGCAGCGGCCCCTACGAGCAGTACTTC. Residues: CASSGPYEQYF.

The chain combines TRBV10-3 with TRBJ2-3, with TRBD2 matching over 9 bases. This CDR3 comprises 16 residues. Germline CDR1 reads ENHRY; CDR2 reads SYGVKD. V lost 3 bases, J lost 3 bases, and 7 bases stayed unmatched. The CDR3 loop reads CAISDYRSGGTDTQYF. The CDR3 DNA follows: TGTGCCATCAGTGACTATCGGAGCGGGGGGACAGATACGCAGTATTTT.

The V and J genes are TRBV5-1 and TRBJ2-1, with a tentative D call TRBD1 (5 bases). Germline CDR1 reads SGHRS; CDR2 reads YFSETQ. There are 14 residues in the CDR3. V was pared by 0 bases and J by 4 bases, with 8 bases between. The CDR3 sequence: CASSLGTYYNEQFF. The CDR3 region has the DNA TGCGCCAGCAGCTTGGGGACATATTACAATGAGCAGTTCTTC.

CDR3: CASSPGTGGDYEQYF. The CDR3 DNA follows: TGTGCCAGCAGCCCTGGGACAGGGGGGGACTACGAGCAGTACTTC. The chain uses TRBV5-8 and TRBJ2-7, with 11 bases identical to TRBD1. This CDR3 has 15 amino acids. The V and J ends lost 4 bases and 3 bases, in that order; junction bases with no gene match: 6. CDR1 is SGHTS and CDR2 is YDEGEE in the germline V gene.

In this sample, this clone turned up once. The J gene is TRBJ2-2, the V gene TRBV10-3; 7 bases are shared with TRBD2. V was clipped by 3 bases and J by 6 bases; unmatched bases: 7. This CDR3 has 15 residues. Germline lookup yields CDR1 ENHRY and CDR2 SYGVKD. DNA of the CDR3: TGTGCCATCAGTGAATTGGAGGGAGGGCCCGGGGAGCTGTTTTTT. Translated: CAISELEGGPGELFF.

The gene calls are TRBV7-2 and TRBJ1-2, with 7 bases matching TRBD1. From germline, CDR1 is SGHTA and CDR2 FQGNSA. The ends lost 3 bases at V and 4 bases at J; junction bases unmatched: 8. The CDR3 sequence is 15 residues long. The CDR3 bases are TGTGCCAGCAGCTTCCAGGGGGAAGGGGGCTATGGCTACACCTTC. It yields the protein CASSFQGEGGYGYTF. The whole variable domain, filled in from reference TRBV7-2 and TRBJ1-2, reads GAGVSQSPSNKVTEKGKDVELRCDPISGHTALYWYRQSLGQGLEFLIYFQGNSAPDKSGLPSDRFSAERTGGSVSTLTIQRTQQEDSAVYLCASSFQGEGGYGYTFGSGTRLTVV.

The CDR3 protein is CSVATGGPNTEAFF. The CDR3 DNA reads TGCAGCGTTGCGACAGGGGGACCGAACACTGAAGCTTTCTTT. This chain joins TRBV29-1 and TRBJ1-1, with 9 bases fitting TRBD1. Germline V gives CDR1 SQVTM, CDR2 ANQGSEA. This CDR3 is 14 amino acids long. Trimming cost V 4 bases and J 1 base; bases outside gene matches: 4. The full variable domain, its missing parts supplied by reference TRBV29-1 and TRBJ1-1, is SAVISQKPSRDICQRGTSLTIQCQVDSQVTMMFWYRQQPGQSLTLIATANQGSEATYESGFVIDKFPISRPNLTFSTLTVSNMSPEDSSIYLCSVATGGPNTEAFFGQGTRLTVV.

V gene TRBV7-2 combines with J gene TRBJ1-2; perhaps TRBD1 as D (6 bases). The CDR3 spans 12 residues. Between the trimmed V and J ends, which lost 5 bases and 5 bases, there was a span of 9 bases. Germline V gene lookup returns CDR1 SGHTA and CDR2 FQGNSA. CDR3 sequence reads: CASSLQGYGYTF. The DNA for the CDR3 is TGTGCCAGCAGCCTACAGGGTTATGGCTACACCTTC.